This T cell receptor (beta chain) appears in the sequencing data of a study of vaccination and CD4 T cells after COVID-19. Treatment: approximately 9-day PBMC culture with coronavirus spike peptide pools or control peptides (ViraFEST assay). As to this clonotype: Its matching antigen is unknown.

The V and J ends lost 5 bases and 2 bases respectively, with 8 bases between them. Germline V gene data show CDR1 as SEHNR and CDR2 as FQNEAQ (reference sequence). The CDR3 length is 13 residues. The assay that was used to sequence DNA from cultured CD4+ T cells was the Oncomine TCR Beta short-read assay. MiXCR was run by TCRdb on the PCR reads, yielding one entry per CDR3 protein. The table lists over 15,000 distinct CDR3 sequences, under 60% of them singletons. The TCR comes from a human donor who had recovered from COVID-19. This chain uses TRBV7-9 with TRBJ2-3; no reliable D call. The material sequenced was CD4+ T cells from blood, cultured in vitro. The CDR3 bases are TGTGCCAGCAGCCTGCCAAACACAGATACGCAGTATTTT. Its protein product is CASSLPNTDTQYF.